This record covers a single T cell receptor (beta chain). This record belongs to a study of T cells in Graves' hyperthyroidism and ophthalmopathy. Lactation, pregnancy, other autoimmune disease or uncontrolled infection excluded patients. Amplification of TCR beta CDR3 regions was performed using RNA transcripts as template. Primed by the HTBI set, a first-round RT-PCR was run on the TCR CDR3. Via MiXCR, TCRdb re-called the multiplex PCR reads, giving one row per CDR3 protein. The sample has nearly 600,000 distinct CDR3 sequences, approximately 15% seen once. V was clipped by 4 bases and J by 8 bases, with 20 bases between them. The germline V gene encodes CDR1 GTSNPN and CDR2 SVGIG (reference sequence). The CDR3 is 14 residues long.

This receptor was identified in a woman aged 25-40 years with Graves' hyperthyroidism that later progressed to Graves' ophthalmopathy. This rearrangement joins TRBV30 to TRBJ1-2; unclear D gene. Sequences were obtained from blood. CDR3 protein: CAWIRLSGAEGYTF. CDR3 in DNA: TGTGCCTGGATAAGGCTGAGCGGAGCGGAGGGCTACACCTTC.